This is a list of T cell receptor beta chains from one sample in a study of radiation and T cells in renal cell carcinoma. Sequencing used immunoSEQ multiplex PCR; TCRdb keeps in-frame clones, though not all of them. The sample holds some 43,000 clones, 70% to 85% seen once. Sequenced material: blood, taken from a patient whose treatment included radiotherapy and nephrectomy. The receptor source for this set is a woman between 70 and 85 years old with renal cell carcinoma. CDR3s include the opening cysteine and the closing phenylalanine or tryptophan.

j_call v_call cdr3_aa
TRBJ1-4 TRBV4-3 CASSQDLGQNEKLFF
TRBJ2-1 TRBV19 CASSMGAGSYNEQFF
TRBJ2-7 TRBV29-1 CSVEGLAGAYEQYF
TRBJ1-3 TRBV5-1 CASSSGPRDGNTIYF
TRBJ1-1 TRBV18 CASSPRQGAFTEAFF
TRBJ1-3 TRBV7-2 CASSLGRSGNTIYF
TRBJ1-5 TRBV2 CASSATGTGGFGNQPQHF
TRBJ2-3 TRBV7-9 CASSPSGGATDTQYF
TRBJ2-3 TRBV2 CASTVGLAGTDTQYF
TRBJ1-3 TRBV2 CASSEWGRSSSGNTIYF
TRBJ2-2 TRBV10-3 CAISPRGPGDTGELFF
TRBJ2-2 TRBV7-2 CASSHRDSGELFF
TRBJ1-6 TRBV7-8 CASSLQADWTALSSYNSPLHF
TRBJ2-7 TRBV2 CASSDGYEQYF
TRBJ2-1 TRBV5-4 CASSLFGSDEQFF
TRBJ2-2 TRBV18 CASSSMTGTGPNTGELFF
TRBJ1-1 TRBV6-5 CASSYPRAGGSEAFF
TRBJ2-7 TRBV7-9 CASSLAEQTYEQYF
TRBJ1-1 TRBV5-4 CASSGRPNTEAFF
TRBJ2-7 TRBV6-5 CASSSLTELYF
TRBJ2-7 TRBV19 CASSIEAGGRYEQYF
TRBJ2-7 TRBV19 CASSIGSISYEQYF
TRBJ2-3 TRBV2 CASSERASRDTQYF